What follows is one T cell receptor (beta chain) and its context. V was shortened by 4 bases and J by 8 bases, with 23 bases between the two germline ends. Germline-derived CDR1 and CDR2 are MNHNS and SASEGT. The CDR3 spans 17 residues. Here immunoSEQ multiplex PCR was the method, and the copy in TCRdb shows in-frame clones only, minus some. The table has 100,000 to 150,000 clones, over 60% seen once; the top ten hold approximately 2%. This specimen belongs to a study of blood T cell repertoires in COVID-19. Across the whole study: Material from acute and convalescent COVID-19 was sourced from the United States, Italy and Spain. PBMCs, B-cell-depleted T cells, or T cells were the source of the cDNA or gDNA that made up the material.

The clonotype originates from a woman in her 70s with acute or convalescent COVID-19. Source material: peripheral blood. The chain uses TRBV6-1 and TRBJ2-2; maybe TRBD2 (5 bases). DNA of the CDR3: TGTGCCAGCAGTGCACGCCCACGGGTCCAGTCGGGAGGGGAGCTGTTTTTT. It codes for CASSARPRVQSGGELFF.